This T cell receptor beta chain was documented in a study of blood T cell repertoires in COVID-19. Whole-study context: In each case, the material was cDNA or gDNA derived from T cells, B-cell-depleted T cells, or PBMCs.

The CDR3 has 16 residues. Trimming at V came to 4 bases and at J to 5 bases, leaving 8 bases not matched to a gene. Germline CDR1 and CDR2: SGHRS and YFSETQ. In the authors' methods: For nucleated cells, counts were estimated from reference gene primer amplification. Sequencing was performed with immunoSEQ multiplex PCR; in TCRdb, only in-frame clones are kept and a portion is missing. Clone size and the V and J calls come from that table; the DNA yielded D and trimming. The table lists about 180,000 clones, 85% to 90% of them singletons, with under 3.5% in the top ten. The source of this sequence is a woman in her twenties or thirties with active or convalescent COVID-19. This rearrangement joins TRBV5-1 to TRBJ2-5, with 13 bases aligning to TRBD2. The sequencing sample was made of peripheral blood. The CDR3 region has the DNA TGCGCCAGCAGCACCCTACTAGCGGGAGGGGGTGAGACCCAGTACTTC. Translating it yields CASSTLLAGGGETQYF.